This TCR beta chain was recorded in a study of T cell repertoires in cytomegalovirus infection. Turning to the study itself: Indications of both CMV infection and matching HLA type were provided by public TCR beta signatures. Study-level findings and limits: CMV-specific TCR beta clonotypes restricted by HLA-C were the ones dominating the ex vivo response. Cumulative public TCR beta family frequency identified CMV carriers with the relevant HLA.

Unmatched junction bases numbered 12, after V lost 0 bases and J lost 6 bases. The CDR3 spans 19 residues. Germline values: CDR1 LGHNA, CDR2 YNFKEQ. TCRdb reprocessed the reads via MiXCR and lists one record per CDR3 protein. The sample has about 920,000 distinct CDR3 sequences; 30% to 40% are singletons. Comments on this clonotype: Its antigen is unidentified.

The receptor was isolated from a human donor in good health (CMV status not recorded). Some clones in this sample may be carry-over from other donors' samples. The sample consisted of cultured CD8+ T cells from PBMCs, taken from culture after CMV antigen stimulation. The chain has TRBV4-2 and TRBJ2-2; 11 nucleotides match TRBD2. In DNA form, the CDR3 reads TGTGCCAGCAGCCAAGATCGGCTGTTAGCGGGGGGGCCGTCCGGGGAGCTGTTTTTT. Amino acid sequence: CASSQDRLLAGGPSGELFF.